This T cell receptor (beta chain) was sequenced in a study of T cell responses to AZD1222 COVID-19 vaccine. The protocol was immunoSEQ multiplex PCR, while the TCRdb copy is restricted to in-frame clones and leaves out a portion. The sample has about 40,000 clones, approximately 85% seen once. The CDR3 spans 15 residues. V lost 4 bases to trimming and J lost 6 bases, with 17 bases between them. CDR1 is SGHRS and CDR2 is YFSETQ in the germline V gene. Sample: peripheral blood, taken 28 days after the second dose of the MenACWY control vaccine. The clonotype was recovered from an adult who received the MenACWY meningococcal vaccine as a control. The V and J genes are TRBV5-1 and TRBJ2-1, with a possible D match to TRBD1 (6 bases). The chain's CDR3 is CASSPHRDIFNEQFF. CDR3 DNA sequence: TGCGCCAGCAGCCCCCACCGGGACATATTCAATGAGCAGTTCTTC.